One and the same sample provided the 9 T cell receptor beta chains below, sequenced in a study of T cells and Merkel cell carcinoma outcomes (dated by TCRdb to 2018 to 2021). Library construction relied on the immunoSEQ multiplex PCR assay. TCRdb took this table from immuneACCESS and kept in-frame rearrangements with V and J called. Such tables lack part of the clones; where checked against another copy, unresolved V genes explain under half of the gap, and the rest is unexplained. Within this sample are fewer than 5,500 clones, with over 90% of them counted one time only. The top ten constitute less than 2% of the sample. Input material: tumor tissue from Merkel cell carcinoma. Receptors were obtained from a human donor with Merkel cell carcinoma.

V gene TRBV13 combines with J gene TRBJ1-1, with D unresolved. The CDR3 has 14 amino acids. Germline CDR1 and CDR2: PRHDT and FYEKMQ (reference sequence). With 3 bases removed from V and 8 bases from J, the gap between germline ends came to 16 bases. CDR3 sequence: CASSFAWSKSEAFF. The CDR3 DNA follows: TGTGCCAGCAGCTTTGCTTGGAGTAAGAGCGAAGCTTTCTTT.

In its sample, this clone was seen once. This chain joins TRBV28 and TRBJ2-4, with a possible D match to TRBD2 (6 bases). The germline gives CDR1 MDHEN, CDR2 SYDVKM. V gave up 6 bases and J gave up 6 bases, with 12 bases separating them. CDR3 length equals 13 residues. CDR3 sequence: CASRAGGTNIQYF. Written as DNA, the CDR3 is TGTGCCAGCAGAGCTGGCGGGACAAACATTCAGTACTTC.

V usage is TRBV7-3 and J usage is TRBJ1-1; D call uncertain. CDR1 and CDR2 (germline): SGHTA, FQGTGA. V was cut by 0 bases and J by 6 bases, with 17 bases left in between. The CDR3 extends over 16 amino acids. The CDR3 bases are TGTGCCAGCAGCTTAACGTCGTTGGTCGATGGCGCTGAAGCTTTCTTT. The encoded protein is CASSLTSLVDGAEAFF.

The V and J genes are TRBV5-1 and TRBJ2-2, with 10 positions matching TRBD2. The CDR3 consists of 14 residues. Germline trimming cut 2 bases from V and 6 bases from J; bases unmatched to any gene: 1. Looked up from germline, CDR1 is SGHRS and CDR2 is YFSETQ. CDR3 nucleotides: TGCGCCAGCAGCTTCAGCGGGAGGGCCGGGGAGCTGTTTTTT. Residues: CASSFSGRAGELFF.

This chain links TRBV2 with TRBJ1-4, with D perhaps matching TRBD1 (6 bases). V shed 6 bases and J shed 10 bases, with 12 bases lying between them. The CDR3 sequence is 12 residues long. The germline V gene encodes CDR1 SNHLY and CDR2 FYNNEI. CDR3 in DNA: TGTGCCAGCAGGAGGGGGGAAGGAAAACTGTTTTTT. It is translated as CASRRGEGKLFF.

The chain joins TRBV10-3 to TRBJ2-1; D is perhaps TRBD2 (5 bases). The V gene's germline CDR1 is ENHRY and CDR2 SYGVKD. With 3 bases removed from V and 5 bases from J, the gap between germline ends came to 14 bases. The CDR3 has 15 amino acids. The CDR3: CAISDFFRGDNEQFF. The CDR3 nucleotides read TGTGCCATCAGTGACTTCTTCCGGGGAGACAATGAGCAGTTCTTC.

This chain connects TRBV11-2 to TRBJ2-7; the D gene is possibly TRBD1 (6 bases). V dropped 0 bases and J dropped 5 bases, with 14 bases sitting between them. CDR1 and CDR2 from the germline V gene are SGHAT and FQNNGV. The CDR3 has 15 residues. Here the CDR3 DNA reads TGTGCCAGCAGCTTAGATCAGGGCAGGGGCCACGAGCAGTACTTC. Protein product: CASSLDQGRGHEQYF.

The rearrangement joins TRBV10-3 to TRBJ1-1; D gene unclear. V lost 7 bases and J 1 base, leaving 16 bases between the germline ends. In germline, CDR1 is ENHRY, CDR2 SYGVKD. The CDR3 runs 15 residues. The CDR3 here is CAITEGQAGNTEAFF. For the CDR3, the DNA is TGTGCCATCACAGAGGGTCAGGCCGGGAACACTGAAGCTTTCTTT.

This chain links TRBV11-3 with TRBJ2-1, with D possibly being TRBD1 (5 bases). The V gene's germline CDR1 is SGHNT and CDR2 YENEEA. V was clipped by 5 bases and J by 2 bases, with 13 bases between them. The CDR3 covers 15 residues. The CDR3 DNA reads TGTGCCAGCAGCCTAGGGGCGACCACCTACAATGAGCAGTTCTTC. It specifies CASSLGATTYNEQFF.